What follows are 10 T cell receptor beta chains derived from one specimen sequenced in a study of molecular identifiers for immune sequencing clone quantification. TCRdb reprocessed the PCR reads with MiXCR, giving one entry per CDR3 protein. The sample holds approximately 550,000 distinct CDR3 sequences, 25% seen once. Material for sequencing was naive CD8+ T cells from blood, with Jurkat cell RNA spiked in. The subset: FACS-sorted CD8+CD4-CCR7+CD45RA+ naive T cells. The receptors were sampled from a human donor in good health. Some libraries in this study had Jurkat cell RNA spiked in.

This clonotype was observed at least ten times. The chain couples TRBV11-2 to TRBJ2-7; D remains unclear. Germline values: CDR1 SGHAT, CDR2 FQNNGV. Trimming stripped 5 bases from V and 2 bases from J, with 10 bases between. The CDR3 is 13 amino acids. CDR3 in amino acids: CASSLYSTYEQYF. CDR3 sequence (DNA): TGTGCCAGCAGCCTTTACAGTACCTACGAGCAGTACTTC.

This clonotype appeared many times. The rearrangement uses TRBV5-1 and TRBJ2-5, with no clear D. The CDR3 totals 13 residues. The V and J ends lost 7 bases and 0 bases respectively, with 10 bases between them. Germline lookup yields CDR1 SGHRS and CDR2 YFSETQ. In DNA, the CDR3 is TGCGCCAGCCGTCCTGGAGACCAAGAGACCCAGTACTTC. Translating it yields CASRPGDQETQYF.

This clonotype was seen only a few times. The rearrangement links TRBV9 to TRBJ2-5, with D perhaps given as TRBD1 or TRBD2 (5 bases each). This CDR3 has 14 residues. V was pared by 2 bases and J by 1 base, with 9 bases between. Germline CDR1 is SGDLS and CDR2 is YYNGEE. The CDR3: CASSVGVLQETQYF. In nucleotides, the CDR3 is TGTGCCAGCAGCGTGGGGGTACTCCAAGAGACCCAGTACTTC.

The rearrangement joins TRBV14 to TRBJ2-2; D gene ambiguous. The length of the CDR3 is 14 residues. Looked up from germline, CDR1 is SGHDN and CDR2 is FVKESK. Trimming cost V 4 bases and J 4 bases, with 10 bases left between them. The CDR3 DNA reads TGTGCCAGCAGCCGTGGCGGACCCACCGGGGAGCTGTTTTTT. The encoded protein is CASSRGGPTGELFF.

With regard to this clonotype: The CDR3 carries no conserved terminal phenylalanine or tryptophan, so it likely arises from a read error. The chain carries TRBV19 and TRBJ2-7; tentative D call: TRBD1 (6 bases). The CDR3 is 13 residues long. V was clipped by 9 bases and J by 3 bases, with 15 bases between them. Germline loops: CDR1 LNHDA, CDR2 SQIVND (reference sequence). The CDR3 sequence is CASSPGQSYEQYI. CDR3 nucleotides: TGTGCCAGCTCCCCCGGACAGAGCTACGAGCAGTACATC.

The chain uses TRBV7-9 and TRBJ2-7, with D unclear. V was clipped by 6 bases and J by 0 bases, with 12 bases between them. The CDR3 has 14 amino acids. CDR1 SEHNR and CDR2 FQNEAQ come from the germline V gene (reference sequence). CDR3 sequence (DNA): TGTGCCAGCAGGGGCAGGTGGCCCTCCTACGAGCAGTACTTC. Amino acids: CASRGRWPSYEQYF.

The chain joins TRBV2 to TRBJ2-1; 11 bases line up with TRBD2. CDR3 length: 17 residues. Looked up from germline, CDR1 is SNHLY and CDR2 is FYNNEI. Losses at the gene ends were 5 bases for V and 0 bases for J; bases not matched to a gene: 6. The CDR3 loop is CASSKPGTSGSYNEQFF. In nucleotides, the CDR3 is TGTGCCAGCAGTAAGCCCGGGACTAGCGGCTCCTACAATGAGCAGTTCTTC.

This clonotype was recorded a few times. The chain couples TRBV12-3 or TRBV12-4 to TRBJ1-2, with 10 bases identical to TRBD1. The CDR3 is made up of 14 amino acids. V shed 8 bases, J shed 4 bases, and the junction held 7 bases outside the gene matches. CDR3 protein: CASLGQGEGYGYTF. For the CDR3, the DNA is TGTGCCAGCCTCGGACAGGGGGAAGGCTATGGCTACACCTTC.

This clonotype has just a few counts. The V call is TRBV19, the J call TRBJ2-5, with a tentative D call TRBD2 (5 bases). This CDR3 has 16 amino acids. Trimming left V 2 bases short and J 5 bases short, with 18 bases between. In germline, CDR1 is LNHDA, CDR2 SQIVND (reference sequence). CDR3 sequence: CASSISFSLGGETQYF. CDR3 nucleotides: TGTGCCAGTAGTATAAGCTTTTCACTGGGCGGGGAGACCCAGTACTTC.

This clonotype was detected only a few times. Since no conserved phenylalanine or tryptophan closes the CDR3, a read error is the likely cause. The CDR3 DNA reads TGTGCCAGCAGTTACATATACGAGCAGTACATC. Translating gives CASSYIYEQYI. The V call is TRBV6-2 or TRBV6-3, the J call TRBJ2-7; D gene unclear. The CDR3 spans 11 residues. Trimming shortened V by 2 bases and J by 4 bases, and 3 bases separated the two germline ends. Per the germline V gene, CDR1 is MNHEY and CDR2 is SVGEGT.